A single T cell receptor beta chain is shown here with its context. Germline CDR1 is SGHTS and CDR2 is YDEGEE. The CDR3 consists of 16 residues. V was clipped by 0 bases and J by 6 bases; unmatched bases: 10. An approximately 200 ng quantity of DNA, tens of thousands of T cell genomes, went into the sorted-subset replicate PCRs. Clones were read by immunoSEQ multiplex PCR, and TCRdb kept only the in-frame ones, dropping some. Among 2 million to 3 million clones listed, 90% to 95% were seen once. This specimen comes from a study of shared clonotypes between healthy human individuals. This receptor was identified in a man in his late teens or twenties in good health. Some clones in this sample may be carry-over from other donors' samples. Sequencing used naive CD4+ T cells from PBMCs. Indicated subset: CD45RA+ positively selected. This chain links TRBV5-8 with TRBJ2-3; 7 positions agree with TRBD2. The CDR3 DNA reads TGTGCCAGCAGCTTGGGGCTAGCGGACCCCTTGGATACGCAGTATTTT. Translated: CASSLGLADPLDTQYF.